One and the same sample provided the 14 T cell receptor beta chains below, sequenced in a study of neoadjuvant anti-PD-1 for oral cavity cancer. Sequencing was performed with immunoSEQ multiplex PCR; in TCRdb, only in-frame clones are kept and a portion is missing. The sample consists of about 61,000 clones, more than 60% of them appearing once. Sample: PBMCs, taken before nivolumab (anti-PD-1) treatment. The receptors originated from a person aged 35 to 85 with oral cavity squamous cell carcinoma.

This rearrangement joins TRBV6-1 to TRBJ2-1; 9 bases agree with TRBD1. V dropped 5 bases and J dropped 5; count of bases not matched to a gene: 7. There are 15 residues in the CDR3. The V gene's germline CDR1 is MNHNS and CDR2 SASEGT. The CDR3 region is CASSSGTGRNNEQFF. CDR3 nucleotides: TGTGCCAGCAGTTCAGGGACAGGGAGGAACAATGAGCAGTTCTTC.

This chain uses TRBV6-6 with TRBJ1-6; 8 bases map to TRBD1. The V segment lost 6 bases and the J segment 9 bases; nucleotides outside the gene matches: 4. CDR3 length equals 13 residues. Germline V gene data show CDR1 as MNHNY and CDR2 as SVGAGI (reference sequence). CDR3 loop: CASRSDRASPLHF. The DNA for the CDR3 is TGTGCCAGCAGGTCGGACAGGGCTTCACCCCTCCACTTT.

The chain has TRBV10-3 and TRBJ2-6, with 8 bases lining up with TRBD2. This CDR3 comprises 20 residues. From germline, CDR1 is ENHRY and CDR2 SYGVKD. V trimming: 8 bases; J trimming: 0 bases; junction bases outside the gene matches: 18. The CDR3 DNA sequence: TGTGCCATCCCCCGGAGGTTCGGGACTAGACTGAGCTCTGGGGCCAACGTCCTGACTTTC. The encoded protein is CAIPRRFGTRLSSGANVLTF.

V and J are TRBV19 and TRBJ2-3; maybe TRBD1 (5 bases). The CDR3 is 14 residues long. Germline CDR1 and CDR2: LNHDA and SQIVND (reference sequence). Trimming left V 8 bases short and J 5 bases short, with 17 bases between. The CDR3 bases are TGTGCCAGTCGGTCGGCAGGGTTAGTAGATACGCAGTATTTT. As protein: CASRSAGLVDTQYF.

The gene calls are TRBV9 and TRBJ2-1; D not resolved. The V and J ends lost 7 bases and 4 bases respectively, with 18 bases between them. This CDR3 has 15 residues. CDR1 is SGDLS, CDR2 YYNGEE, per germline. CDR3 DNA sequence: TGTGCCAGCGGGCGGTCGTACGAACCTTACAATGAGCAGTTCTTC. Translating gives CASGRSYEPYNEQFF.

The genes are TRBV6-1 and TRBJ2-7; TRBD1 matches 9 bases. CDR1 and CDR2 (germline): MNHNS, SASEGT. The CDR3 has 15 residues. V lost 8 bases to trimming and J lost 5 bases; unmatched junction nucleotides: 13. CDR3 nucleotides: TGTGCCAGCGCGGAAGGGACAGGGTTTTTCCACGAGCAGTACTTC. Amino acids: CASAEGTGFFHEQYF.

The chain is built from TRBV11-2 and TRBJ2-2, with unresolved D. In germline, CDR1 is SGHAT, CDR2 FQNNGV. This CDR3 has 14 residues. V was shortened by 5 bases and J by 6 bases, with 13 bases between the two germline ends. The CDR3 DNA follows: TGTGCCAGCAGCCCTGCGGTGTCACCCGGGGAGCTGTTTTTT. It translates to CASSPAVSPGELFF.

The V call is TRBV9, the J call TRBJ2-6, with 7 bases matching TRBD2. Germline-derived CDR1 and CDR2 are SGDLS and YYNGEE. V was pared by 6 bases and J by 0 bases, with 9 bases of the junction left unmatched. This CDR3 contains 17 residues. This CDR3 reads CASTGGTGISGANVLTF. In DNA, the CDR3 is TGTGCCAGCACCGGGGGGACGGGTATCTCTGGGGCCAACGTCCTGACTTTC.

This sequence joins TRBV28 and TRBJ1-2; the D gene is possibly TRBD1 (5 bases). The germline V and J ends were trimmed by 11 bases and 4 bases, with 14 bases remaining between them. CDR1 and CDR2 (germline): MDHEN, SYDVKM. This CDR3 has 12 residues. The CDR3 DNA sequence: TGTGCCGCGGGGGAAAAGGGCTATGGCTACACCTTC. It yields the protein CAAGEKGYGYTF.

V is TRBV6-4 and J is TRBJ2-1; 10 bases fit TRBD2. This CDR3 is built from 14 residues. V dropped 5 bases and J dropped 8; count of bases not matched to a gene: 6. CDR1 and CDR2 (germline): MRHNA, SNTAGT. The DNA of the CDR3 is TGTGCCAGCAGTCTAGCGGGGGAGGCCCATGAGCAGTTCTTC. As protein: CASSLAGEAHEQFF.

V gene TRBV6-5 combines with J gene TRBJ2-5; D is unresolved. With 1 base removed from V and 1 base from J, the gap between germline ends came to 7 bases. From germline, CDR1 is MNHEY and CDR2 SVGAGI. This CDR3 contains 14 residues. CDR3 bases: TGTGCCAGCAGTTACTACCTAAGCCAAGAGACCCAGTACTTC. Its protein product is CASSYYLSQETQYF.

The chain is built from TRBV19 and TRBJ1-2; 10 bases are a match to TRBD1. The J segment lost 1 base and the V segment lost 8 bases, leaving 10 bases of the junction unmatched. The CDR3 covers 16 residues. CDR1 LNHDA and CDR2 SQIVND come from the germline V gene (reference sequence). The CDR3 coding sequence is TGTGCCAGTCAAACCGGGACAGGGGCTAATAACTATGGCTACACCTTC. It codes for CASQTGTGANNYGYTF.

The chain joins TRBV6-5 to TRBJ2-2, with a possible D match to TRBD1 (7 bases). The V end was cut by 2 bases, the J end by 6 bases, with 16 bases between. Germline V gives CDR1 MNHEY, CDR2 SVGAGI. This CDR3 contains 16 residues. The CDR3 nucleotides are TGTGCCAGCAGTTACGTTGGCAGGGGGGTACCCGGGGAGCTGTTTTTT. As protein: CASSYVGRGVPGELFF.

The chain employs TRBV30 and TRBJ1-5; perhaps TRBD1 as D (5 bases). The germline gives CDR1 GTSNPN, CDR2 SVGIG (reference sequence). Trimming shortened V by 4 bases and J by 2 bases, and 15 bases separated the two germline ends. This CDR3 comprises 15 residues. Here the CDR3 reads CAWTQYRGGNQPQHF. The CDR3 DNA is TGTGCCTGGACTCAATATAGGGGAGGCAATCAGCCCCAGCATTTT.